This T cell receptor (beta chain) was observed in a study of T cells in Graves' hyperthyroidism and ophthalmopathy. Study-wide results and limits: Ophthalmopathy got predicted by the model a median about 6.7 months before its onset. Most thyroid clonotypes expanded above 0.001 were also detected in blood.

The J segment lost 4 bases and the V segment lost 2 bases, leaving 5 bases of the junction unmatched. The germline CDR1 and CDR2 sequences are MNHEY and SVGEGT. The CDR3 runs to 15 residues. Used for diagnoses were clinical symptoms, serum thyroxine and TRAb, thyroid ultrasound and orbital computed tomography. TCR beta CDR3 region amplification was performed from RNA transcripts. HTBI primers drove first-round RT-PCR of the TCR CDR3. Via MiXCR, TCRdb re-called the multiplex PCR reads, giving one row per CDR3 protein. The sample gives 350,000 to 450,000 distinct CDR3 sequences, over 13% of which show up once; approximately 27% is in the top ten. This clonotype was seen ten or more times. The antigen remains undetermined.

The chain links TRBV6-2 or TRBV6-3 to TRBJ2-7; 10 bases map to TRBD1. Sequencing was done on a sample of blood. The sequence derives from a man aged 45-65 years with Graves' ophthalmopathy. The CDR3 region has the DNA TGTGCCAGCAGTTACGTGGGACAGGGGCCATACGAGCAGTACTTC. Protein product: CASSYVGQGPYEQYF.